This T cell receptor (beta chain) stems from a study of graft-versus-host responses after intestinal transplantation. Sequencing was performed with immunoSEQ multiplex PCR; in TCRdb, only in-frame clones are kept and a portion is missing. The sample has more than 65,000 clones; under 90% are singletons. This CDR3 is 14 amino acids long. V was clipped by 5 bases and J by 4 bases, with 15 bases between them. CDR1 is MDHEN, CDR2 SYDVKM, per germline. A few counts support this clone. Its specificity is unknown. This TCR was sampled from a human donor who was the organ donor for an intestinal transplant. Sequencing used unstimulated CD4+ T cells sorted from spleen or lymph node cells, obtained before transplant. The J gene is TRBJ2-7, the V gene TRBV28; a possible D gene is TRBD1 (6 bases). The CDR3 loop is CASSQIRTVYEQYV. CDR3 DNA: TGTGCCAGCAGTCAGATTCGGACAGTTTACGAGCAGTACGTC.